Below, 31 T cell receptor beta chains from the same sample are listed, as sequenced in a study of shared clonotypes between healthy human individuals. Method: immunoSEQ multiplex PCR; TCRdb's copy keeps in-frame clones and lacks some. Found here are around 240,000 clones, 60% to 70% of them singletons; the top ten hold 11%. Sequencing was carried out using memory CD4+ T cells sorted from blood. Subset given: CD45RA-negative fraction. These receptors originate from a man aged 30 to 39 in good health.

To note about this clone: This likely traces to a read error, being one base from a far larger clone. The same CDR3 is also encoded by other DNA sequences in this sample. This rearrangement joins TRBV7-2 to TRBJ2-7; the D call may be TRBD1 or TRBD2 (5 bases each). CDR1 is SGHTA, CDR2 FQGNSA, per germline. V was shortened by 0 bases and J by 3 bases, with 9 bases between the two germline ends. This CDR3 has 14 amino acids. The chain's CDR3 is CASSLAGVHYEQYF. The CDR3 nucleotides read TGTGCCAGCAGCTTAGCGGGGGTTCACTACGAGCAGTACTTC.

The chain combines TRBV4-3 with TRBJ2-1; 9 bases fit TRBD1. This CDR3 region has 15 residues. V dropped 7 bases and J dropped 4; count of bases not matched to a gene: 8. Germline CDR1 LGHNA, CDR2 YSLEER. DNA for the CDR3: TGCGCCAGCAAACCGGGACAGGGCTTTTACAATGAGCAGTTCTTC. It yields the protein CASKPGQGFYNEQFF.

V gene TRBV6-1 combines with J gene TRBJ2-1; 9 bases are a match to TRBD1. Germline V lookup: CDR1 MNHNS, CDR2 SASEGT. The V and J ends lost 6 bases and 1 base, in that order; junction bases with no gene match: 4. The CDR3 length is 15 residues. This CDR3 reads CASRLGQGSYNEQFF. DNA for the CDR3: TGTGCCAGCAGGCTCGGACAGGGGTCCTACAATGAGCAGTTCTTC.

This clone was seen repeatedly, ten times or more. The V and J genes are TRBV15 and TRBJ2-5; TRBD1 agrees at 8 bases. J was trimmed by 1 base and V by 5 bases; bases with no gene match: 3. The length of the CDR3 is 14 residues. Germline V gene data show CDR1 as LNHNV and CDR2 as YYDKDF (reference sequence). CDR3 DNA sequence: TGTGCCACCAGCCGGACAGGGCGCCAAGAGACCCAGTACTTC. It specifies CATSRTGRQETQYF.

The gene calls are TRBV19 and TRBJ2-2; D uncertain. V was cut by 3 bases and J by 8 bases, with 16 bases left in between. The CDR3 spans 15 residues. The germline V gene encodes CDR1 LNHDA and CDR2 SQIVND (reference sequence). CDR3: CASSMRMGSVGELFF. CDR3 DNA sequence: TGTGCCAGTAGTATGAGGATGGGTTCGGTGGGGGAGCTGTTTTTT.

The chain employs TRBV11-3 and TRBJ2-2, with D perhaps TRBD1 (6 bases). The CDR3 consists of 14 residues. Trimming took 1 base from V and 7 from J, leaving 10 bases between them. CDR1 is SGHNT and CDR2 is YENEEA in the germline V gene. CDR3 DNA sequence: TGTGCCAGCAGCTTAGGCCAGGGGAGCGGGGAGCTGTTTTTT. Protein sequence: CASSLGQGSGELFF. The whole variable domain, filled in from reference TRBV11-3 and TRBJ2-2, reads EAGVVQSPRYKIIEKKQPVAFWCNPISGHNTLYWYLQNLGQGPELLIRYENEEAVDDSQLPKDRFSAERLKGVDSTLKIQPAELGDSAVYLCASSLGQGSGELFFGEGSRLTVL.

This clone was observed a few times. This sequence joins TRBV5-6 and TRBJ2-7; TRBD1 agrees at 7 bases. The CDR3 has 14 residues. Germline loops: CDR1 SGHDT, CDR2 YYEEEE. Trimming at V came to 2 bases and at J to 2 bases, leaving 4 bases not matched to a gene. CDR3 loop: CASSFSGGPYEQYF. DNA of the CDR3: TGTGCCAGCAGCTTTTCAGGGGGTCCCTACGAGCAGTACTTC.

This clone was counted between two and nine times. The V gene is TRBV2, the J gene TRBJ1-4; weak D call: TRBD1 (6 bases). The CDR3 spans 14 residues. Germline assignment: CDR1 SNHLY and CDR2 FYNNEI. V was pared by 2 bases and J by 8 bases, with 12 bases between. The CDR3 DNA reads TGTGCCAGCAGTGAATTATGGGGGGGCGAAAAACTGTTTTTT. Translation: CASSELWGGEKLFF.

This clone appeared a few times. This CDR3 reads CASSQTGGKLAKNIQYF. CDR3 in DNA: TGTGCCAGCAGCCAAACAGGGGGGAAATTAGCCAAAAACATTCAGTACTTC. The gene calls are TRBV14 and TRBJ2-4; 8 positions agree with TRBD1. The CDR3 consists of 17 residues. Germline CDR1 reads SGHDN; CDR2 reads FVKESK. Trimming cost V 2 bases and J 0 bases; bases outside gene matches: 6.

This clone was seen a handful of times. The V call is TRBV5-1, the J call TRBJ2-1; the match to TRBD2 covers 12 bases. V was pared by 0 bases and J by 7 bases, with 8 bases of the junction left unmatched. Germline assignment: CDR1 SGHRS and CDR2 YFSETQ. This CDR3 has 17 residues. The CDR3 region is CASSLVLAGGRANEQFF. The CDR3, as DNA: TGCGCCAGCAGCTTGGTCCTAGCGGGAGGGCGAGCAAATGAGCAGTTCTTC.

The genes are TRBV5-6 and TRBJ1-2; D possibly corresponds to TRBD1 (6 bases). The CDR3 length is 12 residues. Trimming removed 4 bases from V and 4 bases from J, with 8 bases in between. Looked up from germline, CDR1 is SGHDT and CDR2 is YYEEEE. Here the CDR3 reads CASSGGGYGYTF. The DNA of the CDR3 is TGTGCCAGCAGCGGAGGGGGCTATGGCTACACCTTC.

This clone was seen more than once but under ten times. The chain carries TRBV5-1 and TRBJ1-1; 8 nucleotides agree with TRBD1. Germline CDR1 SGHRS, CDR2 YFSETQ. The CDR3 sequence is 13 residues long. With 0 bases clipped from V and 7 bases from J, the junction kept 2 bases outside the gene matches. The CDR3 bases are TGCGCCAGCAGCTTGGCAGGGGGCGGTGAAGCTTTCTTT. Protein product: CASSLAGGGEAFF.

The rearrangement uses TRBV6-5 and TRBJ2-7; possibly TRBD1 for D (6 bases). In germline, CDR1 is MNHEY, CDR2 SVGAGI. The V end lost 6 bases, the J end lost 3 bases, and 18 bases lay between the germline ends. CDR3 length: 15 amino acids. CDR3 residues: CASSLDGQRHYEQYF. In DNA form, the CDR3 reads TGTGCCAGCAGCCTAGATGGACAGAGACACTACGAGCAGTACTTC.

The rearrangement joins TRBV7-3 to TRBJ2-7; D gene uncertain. This CDR3 spans 14 amino acids. V dropped 1 base and J dropped 0 bases, with 7 bases sitting between them. The germline gives CDR1 SGHTA, CDR2 FQGTGA. In DNA form, the CDR3 reads TGTGCCAGCAGCTTAAGTGTAAACTCCTACGAGCAGTACTTC. Protein sequence: CASSLSVNSYEQYF.

The chain couples TRBV5-6 to TRBJ2-3, with TRBD2 matching over 10 bases. Germline loops: CDR1 SGHDT, CDR2 YYEEEE. V trimming: 4 bases; J trimming: 2 bases; junction bases outside the gene matches: 7. The length of the CDR3 is 16 residues. CDR3 in DNA: TGTGCCAGCAGCCCTACGAGCGGGAGGGTCACAGATACGCAGTATTTT. This translates into CASSPTSGRVTDTQYF.

CDR3 nucleotides: TGTGCCAGCAGTTCCTATCAGGGGGCGCCTGGAGAAAAACTGTTTTTT. This sequence encodes CASSSYQGAPGEKLFF. The rearrangement uses TRBV28 and TRBJ1-4; 8 bases match TRBD1. This CDR3 contains 16 residues. CDR1 is MDHEN and CDR2 is SYDVKM in the germline V gene. The V and J ends lost 4 bases and 8 bases, in that order; junction bases with no gene match: 12.

The chain combines TRBV11-2 with TRBJ2-5; TRBD2 matches at 11 bases. V gave up 5 bases and J gave up 5 bases; unmatched junction bases: 13. This CDR3 contains 17 residues. The germline CDR1 and CDR2 sequences are SGHAT and FQNNGV. The CDR3 DNA sequence: TGTGCCAGCAGCCTACTTCCAACTAGCGGGAGAGGGGAGACCCAGTACTTC. It codes for CASSLLPTSGRGETQYF. Full variable domain (outside the CDR3, taken from reference TRBV11-2 and TRBJ2-5): EAGVAQSPRYKIIEKRQSVAFWCNPISGHATLYWYQQILGQGPKLLIQFQNNGVVDDSQLPKDRFSAERLKGVDSTLKIQPAKLEDSAVYLCASSLLPTSGRGETQYFGPGTRLLVL.

This chain links TRBV6-6 with TRBJ2-7; D is ambiguous. The CDR3 loop spans 15 amino acids. The V gene's germline CDR1 is MNHNY and CDR2 SVGAGI (reference sequence). Trimming pared 2 bases from V and 6 bases from J, leaving 17 bases between. In nucleotides, the CDR3 is TGTGCCAGCAGTTACGGAACCTCAACCCTCGGCGAGCAGTACTTC. Protein product: CASSYGTSTLGEQYF.

The genes are TRBV6-1 and TRBJ2-2, with TRBD2 matching 12 bases. The CDR3 sequence is 18 residues long. Germline V gives CDR1 MNHNS, CDR2 SASEGT. Trimming cost V 4 bases and J 6 bases; bases outside gene matches: 12. CDR3 in DNA: TGTGCCAGCAGTGCCCTAGCGGGAGGGCCCTCTGACTCCGGGGAGCTGTTTTTT. This codes for CASSALAGGPSDSGELFF.

To note about this clone: The sample carries other DNA sequences with the same CDR3. CDR3 DNA sequence: TGTGCCTGGAGTCCGGACAGCACTAACTATGGCTACACCTTC. Translation: CAWSPDSTNYGYTF. This chain joins TRBV30 and TRBJ1-2, with a tentative D call TRBD1 (6 bases). The ends were cut back, 2 bases at V and 0 bases at J, with 10 bases in the middle. Germline V gene sequence: CDR1 GTSNPN, CDR2 SVGIG (reference sequence). The CDR3 is made up of 14 amino acids.

This clone was detected only a few times. CDR3 protein: CASSVEASTDTQYF. The DNA for the CDR3 is TGTGCCAGCAGTGTCGAGGCTAGCACAGATACGCAGTATTTT. The V call is TRBV28, the J call TRBJ2-3; D unresolved. The CDR3 runs 14 residues. The germline V and J ends were trimmed by 5 bases and 0 bases, with 9 bases remaining between them. In germline, CDR1 is MDHEN, CDR2 SYDVKM.

This clone occurred once. V usage is TRBV18 and J usage is TRBJ2-5; D is unclear. This CDR3 spans 14 amino acids. Trimming removed 7 bases at V and 3 bases at J, with 15 bases between. Germline CDR1 is KGHSH and CDR2 is LQKENI. CDR3 sequence (DNA): TGTGCCAGCTATGATACTCCGGGTAAAGAGACCCAGTACTTC. Translated: CASYDTPGKETQYF. The variable domain in full, with the rest retrieved from reference TRBV18 and TRBJ2-5, is NAGVMQNPRHLVRRRGQEARLRCSPMKGHSHVYWYRQLPEEGLKFMVYLQKENIIDESGMPKERFSAEFPKEGPSILRIQQVVRGDSAAYFCASYDTPGKETQYFGPGTRLLVL.

The chain is built from TRBV29-1 and TRBJ1-2; TRBD1 is a possible D gene (6 bases). Per germline, CDR1 SQVTM and CDR2 ANQGSEA. CDR3 size: 12 residues. V was trimmed by 3 bases and J by 7 bases, leaving 12 bases between them. In DNA form, the CDR3 reads TGCAGCGTTGAGGCAGGGGCGGGTGGCTACACCTTC. This translates into CSVEAGAGGYTF.

The V and J genes are TRBV4-1 and TRBJ2-1; TRBD2 agrees at 8 bases. The length of the CDR3 is 14 residues. The trim removed 5 bases at V and 6 bases at J, leaving 6 bases unmatched. The germline V gene has CDR1 MGHRA and CDR2 YSYEKL. For the CDR3, the DNA is TGCGCCAGCAGCGTACGGGAGGGCCTCAATGAGCAGTTCTTC. Amino acids: CASSVREGLNEQFF.

This clone has just a few counts. The CDR3 loop reads CASTCRQVYSYEQYF. For the CDR3, the DNA is TGTGCCAGCACTTGCCGACAAGTCTACTCCTACGAGCAGTACTTC. The chain employs TRBV27 and TRBJ2-7, with D unclear. Germline-derived CDR1 and CDR2 are MNHEY and SMNVEV (reference sequence). V shed 7 bases and J shed 0 bases, with 16 bases lying between them. The CDR3 loop spans 15 amino acids.

The chain employs TRBV6-1 and TRBJ2-4; TRBD1 matches 8 bases. The ends lost 3 bases at V and 15 bases at J; junction bases unmatched: 13. The CDR3 loop spans 14 amino acids. The germline V gene encodes CDR1 MNHNS and CDR2 SASEGT. For the CDR3, the DNA is TGTGCCAGCAGTGACGGGCAGGGGGCGTTTTCGCGGTACTTC. This translates into CASSDGQGAFSRYF.

This clone has only a few counts. The chain recombines TRBV21-1 with TRBJ2-7; TRBD1 is the table's D call, not checked against the DNA. TRBV21-1 is listed as a pseudogene. This CDR3 spans 14 amino acids. The CDR3 loop reads CASSNGQAGYEQYF. As DNA, the CDR3 is TGTGCCAGCAGCAATGGACAGGCAGGCTACGAGCAGTACTTC.

This clone occurred once. The chain combines TRBV7-9 with TRBJ2-7, with 9 bases matching TRBD1. Germline CDR1 SEHNR, CDR2 FQNEAQ (reference sequence). The CDR3 is 14 residues long. V was pared by 5 bases and J by 4 bases, with 6 bases of the junction left unmatched. The CDR3 protein is CASSARDRAYEQYF. Here the CDR3 DNA reads TGTGCCAGCAGCGCCCGGGACAGGGCGTACGAGCAGTACTTC.

This clone was detected only a few times. This chain joins TRBV7-9 and TRBJ1-2, with no clear D. CDR1 and CDR2 from the germline V gene are SEHNR and FQNEAQ (reference sequence). Trimming cost V 4 bases and J 4 bases, with 7 bases left between them. The CDR3 consists of 12 residues. CDR3 nucleotides: TGTGCCAGCAGCTCAAACGGCTATGGCTACACCTTC. Translation: CASSSNGYGYTF.

The chain is built from TRBV7-6 and TRBJ2-7; 9 bases fit TRBD1. Germline CDR1 SGHVS, CDR2 FNYEAQ. Trimming took 3 bases from V and 1 from J; bases not matched to a gene: 4. CDR3 size: 15 residues. CDR3 region: CASSLRQGVSYEQYF. In DNA, the CDR3 is TGTGCCAGCAGCTTGAGACAGGGGGTTTCCTACGAGCAGTACTTC.

Here the CDR3 reads CAWSVPDRGNRITNEKLFF. CDR3 bases: TGTGCCTGGAGTGTGCCGGACAGGGGGAATCGGATAACTAATGAAAAACTGTTTTTT. V gene TRBV30 combines with J gene TRBJ1-4; 10 bases are a match to TRBD1. The CDR3 totals 19 residues. The V gene end was trimmed by 0 bases and the J gene end by 1 base; junction bases not matched to a gene: 11. Germline CDR1 GTSNPN, CDR2 SVGIG (reference sequence).